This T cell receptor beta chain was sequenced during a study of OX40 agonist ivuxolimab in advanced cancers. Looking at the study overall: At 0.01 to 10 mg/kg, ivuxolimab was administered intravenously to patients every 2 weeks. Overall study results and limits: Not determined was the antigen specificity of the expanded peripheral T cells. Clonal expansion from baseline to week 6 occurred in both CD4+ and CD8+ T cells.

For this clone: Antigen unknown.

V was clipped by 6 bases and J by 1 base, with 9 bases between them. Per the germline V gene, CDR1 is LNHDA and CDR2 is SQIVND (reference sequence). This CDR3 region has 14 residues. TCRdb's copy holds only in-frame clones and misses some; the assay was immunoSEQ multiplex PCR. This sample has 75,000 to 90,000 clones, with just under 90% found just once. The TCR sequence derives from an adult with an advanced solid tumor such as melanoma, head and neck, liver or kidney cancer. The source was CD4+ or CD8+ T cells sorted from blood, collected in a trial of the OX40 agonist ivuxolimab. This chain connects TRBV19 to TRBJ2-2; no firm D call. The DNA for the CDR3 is TGTGCCAGTAGGATGCAACGGAACACCGGGGAGCTGTTTTTT. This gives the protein CASRMQRNTGELFF.